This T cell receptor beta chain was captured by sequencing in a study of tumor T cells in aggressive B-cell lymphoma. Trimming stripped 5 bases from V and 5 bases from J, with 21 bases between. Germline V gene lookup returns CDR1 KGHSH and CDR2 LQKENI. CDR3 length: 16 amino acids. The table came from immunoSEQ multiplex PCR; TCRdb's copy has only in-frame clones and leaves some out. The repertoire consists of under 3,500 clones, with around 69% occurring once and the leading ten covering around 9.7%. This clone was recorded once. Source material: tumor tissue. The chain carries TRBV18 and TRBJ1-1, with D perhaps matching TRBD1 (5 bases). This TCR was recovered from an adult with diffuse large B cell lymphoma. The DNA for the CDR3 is TGTGCCAGCTCAGACTTTACCCGGACGGGGGGGACTGAAGCTTTCTTT. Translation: CASSDFTRTGGTEAFF. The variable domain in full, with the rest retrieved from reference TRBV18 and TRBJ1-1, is NAGVMQNPRHLVRRRGQEARLRCSPMKGHSHVYWYRQLPEEGLKFMVYLQKENIIDESGMPKERFSAEFPKEGPSILRIQQVVRGDSAAYFCASSDFTRTGGTEAFFGQGTRLTVV.